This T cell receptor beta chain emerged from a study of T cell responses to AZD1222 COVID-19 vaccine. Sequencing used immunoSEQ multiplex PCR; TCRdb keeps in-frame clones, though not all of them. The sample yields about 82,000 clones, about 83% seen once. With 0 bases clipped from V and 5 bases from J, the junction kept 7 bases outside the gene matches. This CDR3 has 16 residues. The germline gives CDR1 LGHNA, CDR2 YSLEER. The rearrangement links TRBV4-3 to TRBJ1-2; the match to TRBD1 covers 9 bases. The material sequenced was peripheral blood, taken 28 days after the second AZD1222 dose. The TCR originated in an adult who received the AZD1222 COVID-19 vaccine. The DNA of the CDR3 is TGCGCCAGCAGCCAAGATTACACAGGGGGCCGGTATGGCTACACCTTC. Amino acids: CASSQDYTGGRYGYTF.